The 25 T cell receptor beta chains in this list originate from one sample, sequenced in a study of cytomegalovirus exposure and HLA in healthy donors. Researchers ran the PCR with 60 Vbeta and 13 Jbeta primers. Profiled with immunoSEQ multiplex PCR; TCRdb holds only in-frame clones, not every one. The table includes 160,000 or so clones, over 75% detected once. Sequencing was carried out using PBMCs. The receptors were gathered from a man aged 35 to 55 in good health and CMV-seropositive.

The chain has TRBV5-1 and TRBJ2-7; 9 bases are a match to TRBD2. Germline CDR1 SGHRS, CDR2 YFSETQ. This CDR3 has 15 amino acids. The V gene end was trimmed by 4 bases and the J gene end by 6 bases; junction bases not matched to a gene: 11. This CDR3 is CASSMRREGSSEQYF. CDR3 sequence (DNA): TGCGCCAGCAGCATGCGGCGGGAGGGATCAAGCGAGCAGTACTTC.

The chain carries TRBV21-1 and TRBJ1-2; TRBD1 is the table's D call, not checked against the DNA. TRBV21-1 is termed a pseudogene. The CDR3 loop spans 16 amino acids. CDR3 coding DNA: TGTGCCAGCAGCAACCTCCAGATGTCGTTCTGGTATGGCTACACCTTC. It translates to CASSNLQMSFWYGYTF.

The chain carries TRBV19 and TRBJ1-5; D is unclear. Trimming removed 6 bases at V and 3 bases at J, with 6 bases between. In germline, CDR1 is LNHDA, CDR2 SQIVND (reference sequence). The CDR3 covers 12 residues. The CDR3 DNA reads TGTGCCAGTAGGATACACAATCAGCCCCAGCATTTT. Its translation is CASRIHNQPQHF.

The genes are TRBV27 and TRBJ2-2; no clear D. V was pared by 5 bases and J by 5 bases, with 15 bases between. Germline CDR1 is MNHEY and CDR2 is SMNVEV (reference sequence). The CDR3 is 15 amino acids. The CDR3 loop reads CASSPSRDITGELFF. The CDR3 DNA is TGTGCCAGCAGTCCGTCTAGAGATATTACCGGGGAGCTGTTTTTT.

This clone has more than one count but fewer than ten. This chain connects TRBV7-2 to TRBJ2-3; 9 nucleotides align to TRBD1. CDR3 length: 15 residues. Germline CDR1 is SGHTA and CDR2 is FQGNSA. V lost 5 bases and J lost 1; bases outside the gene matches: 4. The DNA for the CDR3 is TGTGCCAGCAGCCAAGACAGGGGGGGCACAGATACGCAGTATTTT. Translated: CASSQDRGGTDTQYF.

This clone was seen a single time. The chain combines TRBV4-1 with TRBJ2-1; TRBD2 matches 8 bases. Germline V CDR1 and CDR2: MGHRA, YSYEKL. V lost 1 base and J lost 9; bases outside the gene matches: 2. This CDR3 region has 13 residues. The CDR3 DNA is TGCGCCAGCAGCCAAGGACTAGCGACTGAGCAGTTCTTC. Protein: CASSQGLATEQFF.

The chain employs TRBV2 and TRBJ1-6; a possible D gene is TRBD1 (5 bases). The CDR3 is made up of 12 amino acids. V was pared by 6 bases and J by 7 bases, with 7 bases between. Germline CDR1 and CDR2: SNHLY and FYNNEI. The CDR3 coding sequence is TGTGCCAGCAGGGACATGAATTCACCCCTCCACTTT. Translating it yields CASRDMNSPLHF.

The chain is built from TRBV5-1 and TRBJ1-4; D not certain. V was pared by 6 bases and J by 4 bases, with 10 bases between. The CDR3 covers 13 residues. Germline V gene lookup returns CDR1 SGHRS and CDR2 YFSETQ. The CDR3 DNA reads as TGCGCCAGCACTAGGTCCCTTAATGAAAAACTGTTTTTT. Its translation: CASTRSLNEKLFF.

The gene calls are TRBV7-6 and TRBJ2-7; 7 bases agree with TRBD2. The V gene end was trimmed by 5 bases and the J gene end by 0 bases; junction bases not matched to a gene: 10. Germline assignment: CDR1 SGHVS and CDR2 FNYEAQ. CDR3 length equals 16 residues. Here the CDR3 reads CASSRLAAGNSYEQYF. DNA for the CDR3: TGTGCCAGCAGCCGACTAGCAGCGGGAAACTCCTACGAGCAGTACTTC.

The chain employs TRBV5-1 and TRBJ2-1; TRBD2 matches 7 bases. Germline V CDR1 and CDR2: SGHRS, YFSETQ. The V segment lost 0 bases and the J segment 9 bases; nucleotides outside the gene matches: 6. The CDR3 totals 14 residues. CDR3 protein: CASSLGQGLSEQFF. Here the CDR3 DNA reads TGCGCCAGCAGCTTGGGTCAGGGACTATCTGAGCAGTTCTTC.

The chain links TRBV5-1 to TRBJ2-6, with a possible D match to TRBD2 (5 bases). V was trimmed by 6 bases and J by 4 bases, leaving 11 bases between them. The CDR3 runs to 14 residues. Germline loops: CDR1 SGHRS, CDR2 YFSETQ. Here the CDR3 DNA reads TGCGCCAGCACCCCGGGCGGGGGGGCCAACGTCCTGACTTTC. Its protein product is CASTPGGGANVLTF.

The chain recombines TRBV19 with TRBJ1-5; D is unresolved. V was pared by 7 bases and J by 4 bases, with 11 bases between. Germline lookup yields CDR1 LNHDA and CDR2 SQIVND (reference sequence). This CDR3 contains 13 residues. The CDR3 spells CASNAGINQPQHF. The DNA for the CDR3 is TGTGCCAGTAATGCAGGTATAAATCAGCCCCAGCATTTT.

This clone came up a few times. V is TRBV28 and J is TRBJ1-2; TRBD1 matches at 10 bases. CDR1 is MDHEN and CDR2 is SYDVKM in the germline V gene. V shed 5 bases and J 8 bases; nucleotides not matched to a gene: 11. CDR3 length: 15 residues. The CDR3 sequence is CASSTGGQGKIGYTF. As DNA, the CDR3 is TGTGCCAGCAGTACCGGGGGACAGGGGAAGATAGGCTACACCTTC.

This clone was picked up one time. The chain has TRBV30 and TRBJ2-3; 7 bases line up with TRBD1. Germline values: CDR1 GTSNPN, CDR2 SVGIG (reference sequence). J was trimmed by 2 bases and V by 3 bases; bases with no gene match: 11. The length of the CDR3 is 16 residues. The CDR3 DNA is TGTGCCTGGAGGGATGGACCGGGACAGATCACAGATACGCAGTATTTT. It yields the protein CAWRDGPGQITDTQYF.

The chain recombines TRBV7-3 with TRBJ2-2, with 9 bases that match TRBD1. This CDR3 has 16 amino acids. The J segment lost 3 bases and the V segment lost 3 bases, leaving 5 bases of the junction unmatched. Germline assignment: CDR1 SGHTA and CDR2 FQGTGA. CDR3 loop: CASSLGDRADTGELFF. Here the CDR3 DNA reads TGTGCCAGCAGCTTGGGGGACAGGGCGGACACCGGGGAGCTGTTTTTT.

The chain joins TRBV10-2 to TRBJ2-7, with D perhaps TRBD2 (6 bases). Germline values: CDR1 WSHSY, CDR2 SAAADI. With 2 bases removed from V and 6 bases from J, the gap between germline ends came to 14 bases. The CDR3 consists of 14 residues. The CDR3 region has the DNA TGCGCCAGCAGTGAGGTGACTCGCGGGGCCGAGCAGTACTTC. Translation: CASSEVTRGAEQYF.

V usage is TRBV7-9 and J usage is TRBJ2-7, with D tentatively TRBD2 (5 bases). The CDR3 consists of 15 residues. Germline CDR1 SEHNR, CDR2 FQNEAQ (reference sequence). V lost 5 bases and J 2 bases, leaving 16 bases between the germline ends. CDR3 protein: CASSLGERSPYEQYF. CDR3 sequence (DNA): TGTGCCAGCAGCCTTGGGGAGCGGAGTCCCTACGAGCAGTACTTC.

CDR3 nucleotide sequence: TGCAGCGTTGGGCGCCCCGGGGAGACCCAGTACTTC. Its translation is CSVGRPGETQYF. The chain combines TRBV29-1 with TRBJ2-5; D remains ambiguous. CDR3 length: 12 amino acids. V lost 4 bases, J lost 5 bases, and 11 bases lay in between. Germline V gene data show CDR1 as SQVTM and CDR2 as ANQGSEA.

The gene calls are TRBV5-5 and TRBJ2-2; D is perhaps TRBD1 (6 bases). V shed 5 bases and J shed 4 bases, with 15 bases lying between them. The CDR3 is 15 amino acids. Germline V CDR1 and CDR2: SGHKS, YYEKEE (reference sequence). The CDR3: CASSPTGSGTGELFF. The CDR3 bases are TGTGCCAGCAGTCCTACAGGGTCGGGCACCGGGGAGCTGTTTTTT.

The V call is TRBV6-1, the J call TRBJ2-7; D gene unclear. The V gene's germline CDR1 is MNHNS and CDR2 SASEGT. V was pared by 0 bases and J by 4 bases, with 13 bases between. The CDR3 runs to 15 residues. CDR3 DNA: TGTGCCAGCAGTGAAGCTCAAGCGTCGGGTTACGAGCAGTACTTC. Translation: CASSEAQASGYEQYF.

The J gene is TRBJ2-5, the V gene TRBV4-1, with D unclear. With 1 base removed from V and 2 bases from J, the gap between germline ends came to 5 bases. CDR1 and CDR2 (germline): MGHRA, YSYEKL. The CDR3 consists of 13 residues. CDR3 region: CASSQALQETQYF. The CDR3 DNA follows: TGCGCCAGCAGCCAAGCACTACAAGAGACCCAGTACTTC.

As DNA, the CDR3 is TGTGCCAGCAGTGGACAGAAGAACACTGAAGCTTTCTTT. Translating it yields CASSGQKNTEAFF. The chain links TRBV2 to TRBJ1-1, with D possibly being TRBD1 (5 bases). Germline V gives CDR1 SNHLY, CDR2 FYNNEI. This CDR3 is built from 13 residues. Trimming took off 4 bases at V and 1 base at J, with 7 bases between the two ends.

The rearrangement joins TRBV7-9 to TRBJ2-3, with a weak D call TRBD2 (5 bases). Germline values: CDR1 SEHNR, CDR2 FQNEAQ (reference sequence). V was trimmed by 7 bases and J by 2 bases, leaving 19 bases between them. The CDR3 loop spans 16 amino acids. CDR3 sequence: CASTPRASRNTDTQYF. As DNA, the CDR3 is TGTGCCAGCACGCCGAGGGCTAGCAGAAACACAGATACGCAGTATTTT.

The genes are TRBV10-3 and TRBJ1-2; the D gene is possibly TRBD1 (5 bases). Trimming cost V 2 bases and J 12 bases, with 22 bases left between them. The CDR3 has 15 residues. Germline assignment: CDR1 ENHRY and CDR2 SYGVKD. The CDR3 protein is CAISETTESSGANTF. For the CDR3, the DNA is TGTGCCATCAGTGAGACAACAGAGTCCTCTGGGGCTAACACCTTC.

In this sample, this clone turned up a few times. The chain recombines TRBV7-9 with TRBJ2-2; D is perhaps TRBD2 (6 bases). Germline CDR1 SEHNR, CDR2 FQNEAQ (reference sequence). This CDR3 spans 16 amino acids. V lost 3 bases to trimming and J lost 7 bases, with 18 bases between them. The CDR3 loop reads CASSFSTFGRDGELFF. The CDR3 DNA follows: TGTGCCAGCAGCTTTTCGACGTTCGGGCGGGACGGGGAGCTGTTTTTT.